The 29 T cell receptor beta chains presented below share a single source sample, sequenced in a study of tumor T cells in aggressive B-cell lymphoma. The data were produced by immunoSEQ multiplex PCR, yet TCRdb's version contains in-frame clones alone and is incomplete. This sample has fewer than 6,000 clones, with about 90% found just once. Sequenced input: tumor tissue. The receptors stem from an adult with diffuse large B cell lymphoma.

The chain combines TRBV30 with TRBJ2-5; TRBD1 might be the D (6 bases). V was clipped by 3 bases and J by 5 bases, with 13 bases between them. The CDR3 totals 13 residues. Germline-derived CDR1 and CDR2 are GTSNPN and SVGIG (reference sequence). The CDR3 region is CAWSWDTRETQYF. CDR3 in DNA: TGTGCCTGGAGCTGGGACACACGGGAGACCCAGTACTTC.

V and J are TRBV7-9 and TRBJ2-5, with 8 bases that match TRBD2. In germline, CDR1 is SEHNR, CDR2 FQNEAQ (reference sequence). The CDR3 totals 15 residues. The junction had 12 bases not matched to a gene; V was cut back by 7 bases and J by 5 bases. CDR3 bases: TGTGCCAGCACCCCTCCCGCGACTAGCGCTGAGACCCAGTACTTC. Amino acids: CASTPPATSAETQYF. Combining the CDR3 with reference TRBV7-9 and TRBJ2-5 gives the whole variable domain DTGVSQNPRHKITKRGQNVTFRCDPISEHNRLYWYRQTLGQGPEFLTYFQNEAQLEKSRLLSDRFSAERPKGSFSTLEIQRTEQGDSAMYLCASTPPATSAETQYFGPGTRLLVL.

J is TRBJ2-3 and V is TRBV19; no definite D call. Germline lookup yields CDR1 LNHDA and CDR2 SQIVND (reference sequence). The CDR3 covers 14 residues. Trimming took 7 bases from V and 4 from J, leaving 15 bases between them. In DNA form, the CDR3 reads TGTGCCAGTACCCCGAGCAGGCCACCAGATACGCAGTATTTT. Its protein product is CASTPSRPPDTQYF.

V and J are TRBV7-3 and TRBJ2-3; 9 bases map to TRBD2. The CDR3 extends over 17 amino acids. Trimming cost V 1 base and J 9 bases; bases outside gene matches: 14. Germline V lookup: CDR1 SGHTA, CDR2 FQGTGA. The CDR3 spells CASSLNRMVAGGDTQYF. CDR3 DNA sequence: TGTGCCAGCAGCTTAAACCGGATGGTTGCGGGGGGGGACACGCAGTATTTT. Based on the CDR3 plus reference TRBV7-3 and TRBJ2-3, the full variable domain is GAGVSQTPSNKVTEKGKYVELRCDPISGHTALYWYRQSLGQGPEFLIYFQGTGAADDSGLPNDRFFAVRPEGSVSTLKIQRTERGDSAVYLCASSLNRMVAGGDTQYFGPGTRLTVL.

The rearrangement links TRBV5-6 to TRBJ2-5; D gene uncertain. The germline gives CDR1 SGHDT, CDR2 YYEEEE. CDR3 size: 11 residues. The V gene lost 2 bases and the J gene lost 4 bases, with 3 bases spanning the gap. The CDR3 DNA follows: TGTGCCAGCAGCTTCGGAGAGACCCAGTACTTC. This sequence encodes CASSFGETQYF.

V usage is TRBV11-2 and J usage is TRBJ1-1, with no clear D. CDR1 and CDR2 from the germline V gene are SGHAT and FQNNGV. This CDR3 contains 13 residues. V lost 2 bases and J lost 13, with 17 bases in between. This CDR3 reads CASSLLRQAGVFF. The CDR3 region has the DNA TGTGCCAGCAGCTTACTTCGGCAGGCGGGAGTTTTCTTT.

The genes are TRBV5-6 and TRBJ2-7, with D perhaps TRBD1 (6 bases). Per the germline V gene, CDR1 is SGHDT and CDR2 is YYEEEE. V gave up 2 bases and J gave up 4 bases, with 7 bases separating them. The CDR3 extends over 12 amino acids. The CDR3 nucleotides read TGTGCCAGCAGCTTCGGACAGTACGAGCAGTACTTC. Its protein is CASSFGQYEQYF.

This sequence joins TRBV9 and TRBJ2-5, with 10 nucleotides matching TRBD1. Gene TRBJ2-7 matches the end of the DNA better, so the J call may be wrong. This CDR3 region has 15 residues. In germline, CDR1 is SGDLS, CDR2 YYNGEE. The CDR3 sequence is CASSPRDRGTYEQYF. CDR3 coding DNA: TGTGCCAGCAGCCCACGGGACAGGGGAACCTACGAGCAGTACTTC.

The chain recombines TRBV5-1 with TRBJ2-7; D call uncertain. Germline V gives CDR1 SGHRS, CDR2 YFSETQ. The CDR3 contains 12 residues. The V end was cut by 0 bases, the J end by 5 bases, with 6 bases between. In nucleotides, the CDR3 is TGCGCCAGCAGCTTGGCCCTTAACGAGCAGTACTTC. Protein: CASSLALNEQYF.

The chain uses TRBV28 and TRBJ2-3; D perhaps matches TRBD2 (5 bases). The CDR3 is made up of 15 amino acids. CDR1 MDHEN and CDR2 SYDVKM come from the germline V gene. V was cut by 3 bases and J by 5 bases, with 15 bases left in between. Here the CDR3 DNA reads TGTGCCAGCAGTTTTGTAGCACCCGCGGGAGATACGCAGTATTTT. Translation: CASSFVAPAGDTQYF.

The chain is built from TRBV29-1 and TRBJ2-7, with TRBD2 matching 7 bases. The V and J ends lost 1 base and 4 bases, in that order; junction bases with no gene match: 1. Germline V gene lookup returns CDR1 SQVTM and CDR2 ANQGSEA. There are 12 residues in the CDR3. The CDR3 loop reads CSVEVGGYEQYF. For the CDR3, the DNA is TGCAGCGTTGAAGTCGGGGGGTACGAGCAGTACTTC.

The chain combines TRBV28 with TRBJ1-5; D call uncertain. This CDR3 has 16 amino acids. With 1 base removed from V and 0 bases from J, the gap between germline ends came to 10 bases. CDR1 MDHEN and CDR2 SYDVKM come from the germline V gene. The DNA for the CDR3 is TGTGCCAGCAGTTTATTACGACAATATAGCAATCAGCCCCAGCATTTT. Its protein is CASSLLRQYSNQPQHF.

A remark on this clone: Other nucleotide sequences in the sample specify the same CDR3. V usage is TRBV4-3 and J usage is TRBJ2-7, with 9 positions matching TRBD1. The germline V gene encodes CDR1 LGHNA and CDR2 YSLEER. The CDR3 is made up of 14 amino acids. V dropped 2 bases and J dropped 4; count of bases not matched to a gene: 3. Here the CDR3 reads CASSQTGGPYEQYF. In nucleotides, the CDR3 is TGCGCCAGCAGCCAAACAGGGGGCCCTTACGAGCAGTACTTC.

This clone occurred once. The J gene is TRBJ2-7, the V gene TRBV4-1; 8 bases are a match to TRBD1. V shed 3 bases, J shed 10 bases, and the junction held 8 bases outside the gene matches. This CDR3 is 13 amino acids long. Per the germline V gene, CDR1 is MGHRA and CDR2 is YSYEKL. CDR3 coding DNA: TGCGCCAGCAGCCATGCCGCGGGACAGGACCAGTACTTC. This codes for CASSHAAGQDQYF.

The chain combines TRBV28 with TRBJ2-3, with D unresolved. The V gene's germline CDR1 is MDHEN and CDR2 SYDVKM. Trimming left V 7 bases short and J 7 bases short, with 9 bases between. The CDR3 extends over 11 amino acids. The CDR3 coding sequence is TGTGCCAGCACCTTACAGAATACGCAGTATTTT. Translation gives CASTLQNTQYF.

The chain couples TRBV9 to TRBJ1-1; no definite D call. The CDR3 spans 13 residues. The germline V gene encodes CDR1 SGDLS and CDR2 YYNGEE. Trimming removed 1 base at V and 1 base at J, with 5 bases between. CDR3 coding DNA: TGTGCCAGCAGCGTACAGAAGAACACTGAAGCTTTCTTT. Residues: CASSVQKNTEAFF.

DNA for the CDR3: TGTGCCAGCTCAACCTTCGGGTTTGGGGCCCCTCCAGAAGATACGCAGTATTTT. Translation: CASSTFGFGAPPEDTQYF. The chain employs TRBV18 and TRBJ2-3, with D perhaps matching TRBD1 (5 bases). V was trimmed by 5 bases and J by 5 bases, leaving 26 bases between them. The CDR3 sequence is 18 residues long. Germline values: CDR1 KGHSH, CDR2 LQKENI.

V usage is TRBV6-1 and J usage is TRBJ2-2; D is perhaps TRBD2 (6 bases). Germline assignment: CDR1 MNHNS and CDR2 SASEGT. Trimming removed 6 bases from V and 4 bases from J, with 15 bases in between. This CDR3 is built from 15 residues. The CDR3 protein is CASSYSWEVTGELFF. CDR3 sequence (DNA): TGTGCCAGCAGCTATTCCTGGGAGGTCACCGGGGAGCTGTTTTTT.

This chain uses TRBV7-9 with TRBJ1-5; possible D gene TRBD1, 6 bases. Trimming left V 1 base short and J 4 bases short, with 14 bases between. The CDR3 has 16 residues. In germline, CDR1 is SEHNR, CDR2 FQNEAQ (reference sequence). DNA of the CDR3: TGTGCCAGCAGCTTAGACGGTTATAGGGGGAATCAGCCCCAGCATTTT. Translation gives CASSLDGYRGNQPQHF. The entire variable domain, with the rest obtained from reference TRBV7-9 and TRBJ1-5, is as follows: DTGVSQNPRHKITKRGQNVTFRCDPISEHNRLYWYRQTLGQGPEFLTYFQNEAQLEKSRLLSDRFSAERPKGSFSTLEIQRTEQGDSAMYLCASSLDGYRGNQPQHFGDGTRLSIL.

The gene calls are TRBV7-9 and TRBJ2-5; 7 bases agree with TRBD2. This CDR3 contains 13 residues. Germline loops: CDR1 SEHNR, CDR2 FQNEAQ (reference sequence). V lost 4 bases, J lost 2 bases, and 1 base stayed unmatched. CDR3 amino acids: CASSSSGQETQYF. The DNA for the CDR3 is TGTGCCAGCAGCTCTAGCGGACAAGAGACCCAGTACTTC.

The chain recombines TRBV7-9 with TRBJ1-2, with D perhaps matching TRBD1 (6 bases). V was trimmed by 5 bases and J by 5 bases, leaving 9 bases between them. The CDR3 is made up of 12 amino acids. The germline gives CDR1 SEHNR, CDR2 FQNEAQ (reference sequence). CDR3: CASSRTEYGYTF. CDR3 nucleotides: TGTGCCAGCAGCCGGACAGAATATGGCTACACCTTC.

The V call is TRBV5-4, the J call TRBJ2-5, with 11 nucleotides matching TRBD2. The trim removed 4 bases at V and 7 bases at J, leaving 12 bases unmatched. Germline V gene sequence: CDR1 SGHNT, CDR2 YYREEE (reference sequence). The CDR3 contains 16 residues. CDR3 sequence: CASSPRTSGSGGTQYF. The CDR3 nucleotides are TGTGCCAGCAGCCCGCGGACTAGCGGGTCGGGGGGGACCCAGTACTTC.

The genes are TRBV4-3 and TRBJ1-2; TRBD1 aligns across 11 bases. In germline, CDR1 is LGHNA, CDR2 YSLEER. The CDR3 has 14 amino acids. Trimming at V came to 2 bases and at J to 7 bases, leaving 3 bases not matched to a gene. In nucleotides, the CDR3 is TGCGCCAGCAGCCAAATCGGGACAGGGGGTGGCTACACCTTC. Translation gives CASSQIGTGGGYTF.

The chain couples TRBV5-4 to TRBJ2-3; weak D call: TRBD2 (5 bases). Germline V gene sequence: CDR1 SGHNT, CDR2 YYREEE (reference sequence). The CDR3 is 13 amino acids. The V and J ends lost 2 bases and 5 bases respectively, with 9 bases between them. The CDR3 loop reads CASSFRAGDTQYF. DNA of the CDR3: TGTGCCAGCAGCTTCCGTGCGGGAGATACGCAGTATTTT.

The chain employs TRBV5-1 and TRBJ2-3; D is unclear. CDR1 and CDR2 from the germline V gene are SGHRS and YFSETQ. CDR3 length equals 15 residues. Trimming took 2 bases from V and 0 from J, leaving 10 bases between them. In nucleotides, the CDR3 is TGCGCCAGCAGCTTCGACACCTCTAGCACAGATACGCAGTATTTT. This translates into CASSFDTSSTDTQYF. Full variable domain (outside the CDR3, taken from reference TRBV5-1 and TRBJ2-3): KAGVTQTPRYLIKTRGQQVTLSCSPISGHRSVSWYQQTPGQGLQFLFEYFSETQRNKGNFPGRFSGRQFSNSRSEMNVSTLELGDSALYLCASSFDTSSTDTQYFGPGTRLTVL.

The gene calls are TRBV6-5 and TRBJ2-5; D gene ambiguous. CDR3 length: 11 residues. Germline V lookup: CDR1 MNHEY, CDR2 SVGAGI. The CDR3 nucleotides read TGTACAACCTTTCTCTCGGGGACCCAGTACTTC. Translation: CTTFLSGTQYF.

The rearrangement joins TRBV20-1 to TRBJ1-2; weak D call: TRBD1 (5 bases). Between the trimmed V and J ends, which lost 6 bases and 7 bases, there was a span of 12 bases. The germline V gene has CDR1 DFQATT and CDR2 SNEGSKA (reference sequence). The CDR3 has 11 residues. CDR3 DNA sequence: TGCAGTGCGGACGGGGGGGTTGGCTACACCTTC. This encodes CSADGGVGYTF.

This clone was seen only once. The chain uses TRBV6-6 and TRBJ1-1, with D perhaps TRBD1 (6 bases). Germline V gene sequence: CDR1 MNHNY, CDR2 SVGAGI (reference sequence). V was pared by 0 bases and J by 10 bases, with 15 bases between. This CDR3 region has 14 residues. The CDR3, as DNA: TGTGCCAGCAGTTACTCCTTACAGGGTGCCCGAGCTTTCTTT. Its protein product is CASSYSLQGARAFF.

This sequence joins TRBV28 and TRBJ1-1; D not certain. Trimming cost V 5 bases and J 8 bases, with 15 bases left between them. This CDR3 spans 13 amino acids. Germline V gene lookup returns CDR1 MDHEN and CDR2 SYDVKM. CDR3 sequence (DNA): TGTGCCAGCAGTCTTCACATTTTACCAGAAGCTTTCTTT. Encoded protein: CASSLHILPEAFF. Full variable domain (missing parts from reference TRBV28 and TRBJ1-1): DVKVTQSSRYLVKRTGEKVFLECVQDMDHENMFWYRQDPGLGLRLIYFSYDVKMKEKGDIPEGYSVSREKKERFSLILESASTNQTSMYLCASSLHILPEAFFGQGTRLTVV.